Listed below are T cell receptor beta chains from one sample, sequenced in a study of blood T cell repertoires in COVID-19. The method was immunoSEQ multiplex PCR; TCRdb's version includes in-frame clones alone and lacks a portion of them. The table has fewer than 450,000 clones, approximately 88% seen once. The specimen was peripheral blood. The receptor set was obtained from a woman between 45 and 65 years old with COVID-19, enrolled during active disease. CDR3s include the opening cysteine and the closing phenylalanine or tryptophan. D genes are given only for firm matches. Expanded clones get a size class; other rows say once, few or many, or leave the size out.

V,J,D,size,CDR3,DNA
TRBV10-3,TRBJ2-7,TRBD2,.,CAISESAGGRYEQYF,TGTGCCATCAGTGAGTCAGCGGGGGGGAGATACGAGCAGTACTTC
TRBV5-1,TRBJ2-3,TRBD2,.,CASSRGTSEVDTQYF,TGCGCCAGCTCTAGGGGGACTAGCGAAGTAGATACGCAGTATTTT
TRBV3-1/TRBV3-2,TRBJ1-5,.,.,CASSQVSGGQPQHF,TGTGCCAGCAGCCAAGTTTCAGGTGGTCAGCCCCAGCATTTT
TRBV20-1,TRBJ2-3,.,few,CSASPSDTQYF,TGCAGTGCTAGTCCCTCTGATACGCAGTATTTT
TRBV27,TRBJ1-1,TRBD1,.,CASSPSSGTGGREAFF,TGTGCCAGCAGTCCGTCCTCCGGGACAGGGGGGCGGGAAGCTTTCTTT
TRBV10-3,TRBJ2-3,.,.,CAIKDSSMADTQYF,TGTGCCATCAAAGACTCCTCGATGGCAGATACGCAGTATTTT
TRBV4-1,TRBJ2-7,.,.,CASRQGSRYEQYF,TGCGCCAGCAGGCAGGGGAGTCGTTACGAGCAGTACTTC
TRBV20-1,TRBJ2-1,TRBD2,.,CSASGSSGGEEQFF,TGCAGTGCTAGTGGGTCTAGCGGGGGTGAGGAGCAGTTCTTC
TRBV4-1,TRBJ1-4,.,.,CASSQAGSEEKLFF,TGCGCCAGCAGCCAAGCAGGGTCGGAGGAAAAACTGTTTTTT
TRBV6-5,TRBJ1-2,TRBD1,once,CASSTGGDYGYTF,TGTGCCAGCAGTACAGGGGGTGACTATGGCTACACCTTC
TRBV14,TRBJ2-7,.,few,CASSQDRLLRGEQYF,TGTGCCAGCAGCCAAGATAGACTTTTAAGGGGGGAGCAGTACTTC
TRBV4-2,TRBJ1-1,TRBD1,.,CASSQNGQGFEAFF,TGTGCCAGCAGCCAAAACGGACAGGGCTTTGAAGCTTTCTTT
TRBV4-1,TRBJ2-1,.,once,CASSQAGNEQFF,TGCGCCAGCAGCCAAGCCGGTAATGAGCAGTTCTTC
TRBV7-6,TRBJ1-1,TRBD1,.,CASSDRGPYETEAFF,TGTGCCAGCAGCGATAGGGGGCCTTACGAGACTGAAGCTTTCTTT
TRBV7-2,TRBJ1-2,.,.,CASSLPREGTGYTF,TGTGCCAGCAGCTTACCCCGGGAGGGGACTGGCTACACCTTC
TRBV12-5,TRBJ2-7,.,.,CASGLEPYEQYF,TGTGCTAGTGGTTTGGAGCCCTACGAGCAGTACTTC
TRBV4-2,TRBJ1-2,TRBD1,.,CASSPGQGSYGYTF,TGTGCCAGCAGCCCGGGACAGGGATCCTATGGCTACACCTTC
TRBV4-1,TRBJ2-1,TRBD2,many,CASRQTSGGLGNNEQFF,TGCGCCAGCAGACAAACTAGCGGGGGCTTAGGAAACAATGAGCAGTTCTTC
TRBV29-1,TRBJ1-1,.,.,CSVPTELNTEAFF,TGCAGCGTTCCAACCGAGCTGAACACTGAAGCTTTCTTT
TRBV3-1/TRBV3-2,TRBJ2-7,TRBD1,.,CASSQADRGPWQYF,TGTGCCAGCAGCCAAGCGGACAGGGGGCCGTGGCAGTACTTC
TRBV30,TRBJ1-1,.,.,CAWSWAGAEAFF,TGTGCCTGGAGTTGGGCAGGGGCTGAAGCTTTCTTT
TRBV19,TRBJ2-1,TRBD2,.,CASSRQTSTRNEQFF,TGTGCCAGTAGTAGACAGACTAGCACCCGCAATGAGCAGTTCTTC
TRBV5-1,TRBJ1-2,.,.,CASSHGNRVQDGYTF,TGCGCCAGCAGCCACGGAAACAGGGTGCAAGATGGCTACACCTTC
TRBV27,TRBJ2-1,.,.,CASSLYQGSWGDEQFF,TGTGCCAGCAGTTTATACCAGGGCAGCTGGGGGGATGAGCAGTTCTTC
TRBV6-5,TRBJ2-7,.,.,CASSQGLTYEQYF,TGTGCCAGCAGCCAGGGACTGACCTACGAGCAGTACTTC
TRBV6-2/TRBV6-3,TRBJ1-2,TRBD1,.,CASSLDRGYGYTF,TGTGCCAGCAGCTTAGACAGGGGCTATGGCTACACCTTC
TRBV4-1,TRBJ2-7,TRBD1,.,CASSQAPGTGGYEQYF,TGCGCCAGCAGCCAAGCCCCCGGGACAGGGGGTTACGAGCAGTACTTC
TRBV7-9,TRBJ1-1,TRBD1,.,CASSWTGASTEAFF,TGTGCCAGCAGCTGGACAGGGGCGAGCACTGAAGCTTTCTTT
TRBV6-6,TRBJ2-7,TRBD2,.,CASRPSGGRYEQYF,TGTGCCAGCAGACCAAGCGGGGGACGCTACGAGCAGTACTTC
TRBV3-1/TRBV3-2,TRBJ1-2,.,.,CASSQGGQAGPSTF,TGTGCCAGCAGCCAAGGGGGGCAGGCCGGCCCTTCCACCTTC
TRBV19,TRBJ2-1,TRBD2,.,CASSPPGGGPYNEQFF,TGTGCCAGTAGTCCCCCCGGGGGGGGTCCTTACAATGAGCAGTTCTTC
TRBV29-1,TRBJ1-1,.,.,CSAGDTEAFF,TGCAGCGCCGGGGACACTGAAGCTTTTTTT
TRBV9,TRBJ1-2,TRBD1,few,CASSYGQGVVGYTF,TGTGCCAGCAGCTACGGACAGGGGGTAGTCGGCTACACCTTC
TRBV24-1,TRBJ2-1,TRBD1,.,CATSDFGQGVDNEQFF,TGTGCCACCAGTGATTTCGGACAGGGGGTCGACAATGAGCAGTTCTTC
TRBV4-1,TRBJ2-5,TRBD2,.,CASSQFRSGGAQYF,TGCGCCAGCAGCCAATTTCGCTCGGGGGGAGCCCAGTACTTC
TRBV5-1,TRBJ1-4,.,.,CASSFQGRANEKLFF,TGCGCCAGCAGCTTCCAGGGGAGAGCTAATGAAAAACTGTTTTTT
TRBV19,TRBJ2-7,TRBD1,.,CASSQIPGQASYEQYF,TGTGCCAGTAGTCAGATACCGGGACAGGCTTCCTACGAGCAGTACTTC
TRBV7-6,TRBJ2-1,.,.,CASSRVETRTGIEQFF,TGTGCCAGCAGCCGCGTCGAGACTAGGACGGGAATTGAGCAGTTCTTC
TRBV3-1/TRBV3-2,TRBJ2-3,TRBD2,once,CASSQEGLAGNEGASTDTQYF,TGTGCCAGCAGCCAAGAGGGGTTAGCGGGGAACGAAGGAGCTAGCACAGATACGCAGTATTTT
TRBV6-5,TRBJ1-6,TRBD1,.,CASTQGQELSPLHF,TGTGCCAGCACCCAGGGACAGGAATTATCACCCCTCCACTTT